The 11 T cell receptor beta chains in this list originate from one sample, sequenced in a study of regulatory T cells in long-lasting Graves disease. Time point reported: newly diagnosed GD, antithyroid drugs for less than 3 months. Following extraction of RNA from PBMCs, that RNA was used to make the TCR library. Both iRepertoire HTBI primers and Arm-PCR of CDR3 regions were used to build the TCR beta libraries. TCRdb recomputed calls from the multiplex PCR reads with MiXCR, one row per CDR3 protein. Among some 370,000 distinct CDR3 sequences listed, roughly 10% were seen once. The sample also formed part of further work on T cells in Graves' hyperthyroidism and ophthalmopathy.

Sequenced material: peripheral blood mononuclear cells (PBMCs), taken at new diagnosis, from a patient treated with antithyroid drugs. The receptors stem from a woman under 30 with Graves disease.

This clonotype appeared many times. The V call is TRBV13, the J call TRBJ2-7; D possibly corresponds to TRBD2 (5 bases). The germline CDR1 and CDR2 sequences are PRHDT and FYEKMQ (reference sequence). V lost 4 bases and J lost 6, with 13 bases in between. The CDR3 is made up of 13 amino acids. In DNA, the CDR3 is TGTGCCAGCAGCTCGGAGGCAGGTTCCGAGCAGTACTTC. Translated: CASSSEAGSEQYF.

This clonotype came up many times. The J gene is TRBJ1-3, the V gene TRBV11-2; D may be TRBD1 (5 bases). CDR1 and CDR2 (germline): SGHAT, FQNNGV. Between the trimmed V and J ends, which lost 8 bases and 2 bases, there was a span of 19 bases. This CDR3 region has 16 residues. For the CDR3, the DNA is TGTGCCAGCGGCCCACGTTGGGGCGCGGCTGGAAACACCATATATTTT. Protein: CASGPRWGAAGNTIYF. The variable domain in full, with the rest retrieved from reference TRBV11-2 and TRBJ1-3, is EAGVAQSPRYKIIEKRQSVAFWCNPISGHATLYWYQQILGQGPKLLIQFQNNGVVDDSQLPKDRFSAERLKGVDSTLKIQPAKLEDSAVYLCASGPRWGAAGNTIYFGEGSWLTVV.

The chain combines TRBV7-9 with TRBJ1-2; 12 nucleotides agree with TRBD1. Germline loops: CDR1 SEHNR, CDR2 FQNEAQ (reference sequence). The CDR3 loop spans 17 amino acids. The V gene end was trimmed by 7 bases and the J gene end by 1 base; junction bases not matched to a gene: 10. The CDR3 sequence is CASIKSGTGGDNYGYTF. Written as DNA, the CDR3 is TGTGCCAGCATCAAAAGTGGGACAGGGGGCGATAACTATGGCTACACCTTC.

This clonotype was recorded many times. The chain uses TRBV27 and TRBJ2-7; D uncertain. Trimming took 0 bases from V and 3 from J, leaving 6 bases between them. From germline, CDR1 is MNHEY and CDR2 SMNVEV (reference sequence). The CDR3 loop spans 13 amino acids. CDR3 coding DNA: TGTGCCAGCAGTTTATCCCCCTACTACGAGCAGTACGTC. Its protein product is CASSLSPYYEQYV.

This chain uses TRBV7-9 with TRBJ1-2, with D unclear. This CDR3 region has 17 residues. Looked up from germline, CDR1 is SEHNR and CDR2 is FQNEAQ (reference sequence). Trimming removed 8 bases from V and 5 bases from J, with 27 bases in between. The CDR3 DNA follows: TGTGCCAGCGGCTATTCCCGGCGGATTAGGCAGGATTATGGCTACACCTTC. As protein: CASGYSRRIRQDYGYTF.

The sample holds many counts of this clonotype. The chain joins TRBV7-9 to TRBJ1-1, with D possibly matching TRBD1 (6 bases). The CDR3 contains 13 residues. Trimming shortened V by 5 bases and J by 7 bases, and 14 bases separated the two germline ends. The V gene's germline CDR1 is SEHNR and CDR2 FQNEAQ (reference sequence). The CDR3 here is CASSTYQGSEAFF. For the CDR3, the DNA is TGTGCCAGCAGCACCTATCAGGGGAGTGAAGCTTTCTTT.

There are many counts of this clonotype. This chain connects TRBV28 to TRBJ1-5; D gene unclear. Trimming left V 3 bases short and J 5 bases short, with 5 bases between. This CDR3 is 12 amino acids long. In germline, CDR1 is MDHEN, CDR2 SYDVKM. DNA for the CDR3: TGTGCCAGCAGTTTTAGTGATCAGCCCCAGCATTTT. The encoded protein is CASSFSDQPQHF.

The CDR3 coding sequence is TGTGCCAGCAGCGTTCACCACAATGAGCAGTTCTTC. Translation: CASSVHHNEQFF. The J gene is TRBJ2-1, the V gene TRBV6-2 or TRBV6-3; D gene unclear. Germline V CDR1 and CDR2: MNHEY, SVGEGT. Trimming shortened V by 6 bases and J by 5 bases, and 8 bases separated the two germline ends. The CDR3 runs to 12 residues.

In its sample, this clonotype was seen a few times. The chain couples TRBV19 to TRBJ1-1; D might be TRBD1 (5 bases). Germline CDR1 and CDR2: LNHDA and SQIVND (reference sequence). The ends were cut back, 5 bases at V and 0 bases at J, with 16 bases in the middle. This CDR3 is 16 amino acids long. CDR3 DNA sequence: TGTGCCAGTAGTGGGGGTCCGGGCTCCATGAACACTGAAGCTTTCTTT. Its protein is CASSGGPGSMNTEAFF.

In regard to this clonotype: The likely explanation is a read error, given a far larger clone one base away. The chain uses TRBV5-4 and TRBJ2-7; D may be TRBD1 (6 bases). The germline V and J ends were trimmed by 4 bases and 4 bases, with 9 bases remaining between them. Germline CDR1 is SGHNT and CDR2 is YYREEE (reference sequence). The CDR3 runs 12 residues. DNA for the CDR3: TGTGCCAGCAGCATAGGACAGTACGAGCAGTACTTC. It encodes CASSIGQYEQYF.

With regard to this clonotype: One base away lies a much larger clone, so this may be a sequencing read error. The gene calls are TRBV7-8 and TRBJ1-3, with D maybe TRBD1 (5 bases). CDR3 length: 16 residues. The germline gives CDR1 SGHVS, CDR2 FQNEAQ. The CDR3 protein is CASSFPGPTSGDTIYF. Written as DNA, the CDR3 is TGTGCCAGCAGCTTCCCAGGGCCAACCTCTGGAGACACCATATATTTT. Filled out from reference TRBV7-8 and TRBJ1-3, the complete variable domain reads GAGVSQSPRYKVAKRGQDVALRCDPISGHVSLFWYQQALGQGPEFLTYFQNEAQLDKSGLPSDRFFAERPEGSVSTLKIQRTQQEDSAVYLCASSFPGPTSGDTIYFGEGSWLTVV.